Below are 10 T cell receptor beta chains sequenced from a single sample in a study of blood T cell repertoires in COVID-19. Only in-frame clones appear in the TCRdb table, and some are missing; sequencing was by immunoSEQ multiplex PCR. The sample includes about 49,000 clones, roughly 84% seen only once; the top ten take around 1.4%. The specimen sequenced was peripheral blood. These receptors all come from a man aged 50 or older with acute or convalescent COVID-19.

The J gene is TRBJ2-7, the V gene TRBV30, with D possibly matching TRBD2 (6 bases). From germline, CDR1 is GTSNPN and CDR2 SVGIG (reference sequence). The V end was cut by 3 bases, the J end by 2 bases, with 11 bases between. The CDR3 is made up of 13 amino acids. CDR3 in DNA: TGTGCCTGGAGCGGGACTTTTCCCTACGAGCAGTACTTC. Translation gives CAWSGTFPYEQYF.

V gene TRBV28 combines with J gene TRBJ1-5, with 7 bases fitting TRBD1. With 4 bases clipped from V and 4 bases from J, the junction kept 7 bases outside the gene matches. The CDR3 consists of 15 residues. From germline, CDR1 is MDHEN and CDR2 SYDVKM. CDR3 nucleotide sequence: TGTGCCAGCAGTTCACAGGGGCAAGGGAATCAGCCCCAGCATTTT. Its protein is CASSSQGQGNQPQHF.

Judged by abundance, this clone is medium-sized. The chain uses TRBV2 and TRBJ1-3; D gene ambiguous. The CDR3 loop spans 12 amino acids. Germline CDR1 is SNHLY and CDR2 is FYNNEI. With 3 bases removed from V and 5 bases from J, the gap between germline ends came to 5 bases. CDR3 coding DNA: TGTGCCAGCAGTGATTTCAGAAACACCATATATTTT. Protein product: CASSDFRNTIYF.

The V gene is TRBV2, the J gene TRBJ1-2; 9 nucleotides agree with TRBD1. V lost 7 bases, J lost 7 bases, and 16 bases stayed unmatched. The CDR3 sequence is 16 residues long. Per germline, CDR1 SNHLY and CDR2 FYNNEI. Written as DNA, the CDR3 is TGTGCCAGCAAAACTCTCGGGACGGGACAGGGCGGTGGCTACACCTTC. It is translated as CASKTLGTGQGGGYTF.

The rearrangement joins TRBV4-1 to TRBJ1-6, with D unclear. This CDR3 has 17 amino acids. Germline V lookup: CDR1 MGHRA, CDR2 YSYEKL. Trimming took off 1 base at V and 0 bases at J, with 10 bases between the two ends. The CDR3 protein is CASSQGAGSSYNSPLHF. Here the CDR3 DNA reads TGCGCCAGCAGCCAAGGGGCGGGAAGCTCCTATAATTCACCCCTCCACTTT.

The chain joins TRBV2 to TRBJ2-5, with D perhaps TRBD2 (6 bases). CDR1 and CDR2 from the germline V gene are SNHLY and FYNNEI. With 8 bases removed from V and 6 bases from J, the gap between germline ends came to 7 bases. This CDR3 has 10 residues. This CDR3 reads CASGGKTQYF. CDR3 DNA sequence: TGTGCCAGCGGGGGGAAGACCCAGTACTTC.

CDR3 bases: TGCGCCAGCAGCCTCCTGGGAGGGTTGGATGGCTACACCTTC. Translating it yields CASSLLGGLDGYTF. The V call is TRBV4-3, the J call TRBJ1-2; the D is unclear. Germline V gene data show CDR1 as LGHNA and CDR2 as YSLEER. V shed 4 bases and J shed 6 bases, with 15 bases lying between them. This CDR3 contains 14 residues.

The V call is TRBV4-3, the J call TRBJ2-1, with 10 bases fitting TRBD2. J gave up 4 bases and V 1 base, and 10 bases lay outside the gene matches. CDR1 LGHNA and CDR2 YSLEER come from the germline V gene. The CDR3 loop spans 18 amino acids. CDR3 amino acids: CASSQGNKGLANYNEQFF. The CDR3 coding sequence is TGCGCCAGCAGCCAAGGCAACAAGGGACTAGCGAATTACAATGAGCAGTTCTTC.

J is TRBJ1-2 and V is TRBV28, with D possibly TRBD1 on 5 matching bases. The V end lost 4 bases, the J end lost 14 bases, and 23 bases lay between the germline ends. The CDR3 length is 14 residues. Germline V lookup: CDR1 MDHEN, CDR2 SYDVKM. This CDR3 reads CASSSLSRVTWWTF. CDR3 DNA: TGTGCCAGCAGTTCTTTGTCCAGGGTTACTTGGTGGACCTTC.

This clone appeared a single time. The CDR3 region has the DNA TGTGCCAGCAGCGCAGCAGGGGGCTGCTATGGCTACACCTTC. The encoded protein is CASSAAGGCYGYTF. This chain connects TRBV21-1 to TRBJ1-2; TRBD1, the table's D call, lacks a check against the DNA. TRBV21-1 is termed a pseudogene. The CDR3 extends over 14 amino acids.